This TCR beta chain was sequenced for a study of CD8+CD57+ T cells in acquired aplastic anemia. Overall study findings and caveats: Overlapping CD8+ CDR3 repertoires of patients and controls contained 25 to 35 shared sequences.

The CDR3 has 14 amino acids. Germline CDR1 is SGHTA and CDR2 is FQGTGA. V was pared by 3 bases and J by 5 bases, with 11 bases between. Researchers used genomic DNA as the template to profile TCR beta VDJ and CDR3. TCRdb passed the reads through MiXCR, listing each CDR3 protein once. This sample has around 180,000 distinct CDR3 sequences; 64% occur once, and the top ten carry about half. About this clonotype itself: The antigen remains undetermined.

Input material: sorted CD4+, CD8+, or CD8+CD57+ T cells (not recorded which) from PBMCs. The sequence was obtained from a human donor with severe aplastic anemia or a healthy control (not recorded which). The genes are TRBV7-3 and TRBJ1-5; unclear D gene. This CDR3 reads CASSFGGIDQPQHF. CDR3 nucleotides: TGTGCCAGCAGCTTTGGAGGGATTGATCAGCCCCAGCATTTT.